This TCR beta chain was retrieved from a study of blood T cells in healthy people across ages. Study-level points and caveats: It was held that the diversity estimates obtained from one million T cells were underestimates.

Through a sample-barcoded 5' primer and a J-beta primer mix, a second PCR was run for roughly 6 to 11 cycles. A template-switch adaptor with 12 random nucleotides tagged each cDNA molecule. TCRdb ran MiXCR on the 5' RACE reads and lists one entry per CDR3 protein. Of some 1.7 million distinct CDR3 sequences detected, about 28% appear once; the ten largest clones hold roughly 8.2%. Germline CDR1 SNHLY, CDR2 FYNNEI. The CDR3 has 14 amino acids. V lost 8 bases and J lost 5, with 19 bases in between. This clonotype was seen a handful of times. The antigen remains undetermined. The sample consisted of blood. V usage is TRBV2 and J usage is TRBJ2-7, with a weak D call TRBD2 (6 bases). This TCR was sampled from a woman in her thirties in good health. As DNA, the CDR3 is TGTGCCAGCGGCCGGGACTCCCAAACGCACGAGCAGTACTTC. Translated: CASGRDSQTHEQYF. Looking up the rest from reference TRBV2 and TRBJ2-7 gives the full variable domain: EPEVTQTPSHQVTQMGQEVILRCVPISNHLYFYWYRQILGQKVEFLVSFYNNEISEKSEIFDDQFSVERPDGSNFTLKIRSTKLEDSAMYFCASGRDSQTHEQYFGPGTRLTVT.